The T cell receptor beta chain under discussion was sequenced for a study of T cell responses to AZD1222 COVID-19 vaccine. The protocol was immunoSEQ multiplex PCR, while the TCRdb copy is restricted to in-frame clones and leaves out a portion. The data show 90,000 to 130,000 clones, with just over 85% seen just once and around 3.2% held by the top ten. Regarding this clone: The antigen remains unidentified.

The CDR3 is 15 residues long. Germline lookup yields CDR1 WSHSY and CDR2 SAAADI. The V end was cut by 2 bases, the J end by 0 bases, with 11 bases between. Study-wide findings and caveats: Every sample of the repertoires postdated the peak T cell response. CD4 TCRs covered the whole spike, strongest at regions 160-218 and 743-854.

Sequencing used peripheral blood, obtained on day 0 of AZD1222 vaccination. The chain combines TRBV10-2 with TRBJ2-7; a weak D match, TRBD1 (5 bases). This TCR derives from an adult in good health. CDR3 DNA: TGCGCCAGCAGTGAGGTAGGGGTACCCTCCTACGAGCAGTACTTC. Residues: CASSEVGVPSYEQYF.